This is a list of T cell receptor beta chains from one sample in a study of OX40 agonist ivuxolimab in advanced cancers. The protocol was immunoSEQ multiplex PCR, while the TCRdb copy is restricted to in-frame clones and leaves out a portion. This repertoire shows some 42,000 clones, approximately 80% found once; its top ten account for roughly 25%. Sequenced material: CD4+ or CD8+ T cells sorted from blood, taken in a trial of the OX40 agonist ivuxolimab. These receptors were collected from an adult with an advanced solid tumor such as melanoma, head and neck, liver or kidney cancer. Both conserved end residues are part of each CDR3. The order of the fields is J gene, D gene, V gene, CDR3 length, clone size, CDR3 DNA, CDR3 protein. The D gene is left open where the match is weak. Clone size is shown for a subset of rows, as once, few, many or a class of expanded clone.

TRBJ2-1 TRBD2 TRBV27 16 NA TGTGCCAGCAGTTTAACTAGCGGGGGGACCAGGGATGAGCAGTTCTTC CASSLTSGGTRDEQFF
TRBJ2-5 TRBD2 TRBV5-6 14 NA TGTGCCAGCAGCTTGCGCGGGGGACAAGAGACCCAGTACTTC CASSLRGGQETQYF
TRBJ1-6 TRBD1 TRBV6-5 15 medium-sized TGTGCCAGCAGTTACCCGACAGGGGATAATTCACCCCTCCACTTT CASSYPTGDNSPLHF
TRBJ2-7 TRBD2 TRBV9 15 NA TGTGCCAGCAGCGTAGCGTCTAGCGGGAGATACGAGCAGTACTTC CASSVASSGRYEQYF
TRBJ2-7 TRBD1 TRBV27 17 NA TGTGCCAGCAGTTCATTGACAGGGGGCACGTTCTCCTACGAGCAGTACTTC CASSSLTGGTFSYEQYF
TRBJ2-1 NA TRBV27 13 once TGTGCCAGCTCAGTTTTAATGGGTAATGAGCAGTTCTTC CASSVLMGNEQFF
TRBJ2-7 TRBD2 TRBV5-4 13 NA TGTGCCAGCAGGACTAGCGGGGGTTACGAGCAGTACTTC CASRTSGGYEQYF
TRBJ2-7 TRBD2 TRBV6-4 18 NA TGTGCCAGCAGTGCCTTGGGACTAGCGGGAGGGCCCTCCTACGAGCAGTACTTC CASSALGLAGGPSYEQYF
TRBJ2-3 NA TRBV4-3 12 NA TGCGCCAGCAGCCAAGACTGGGGAACGCAGTATTTT CASSQDWGTQYF
TRBJ2-1 NA TRBV13 19 NA TGTGCCAGCAGCCCTAGACGAGACCGAAAGCGGTCCTTCTACAATGAGCAGTTCTTC CASSPRRDRKRSFYNEQFF
TRBJ1-1 TRBD1 TRBV27 13 once TGTGCCAGCAGGGGGGACAGGGCCACTGAAGCTTTCTTT CASRGDRATEAFF
TRBJ2-1 TRBD2 TRBV4-2 19 NA TGTGCCAGCAGCCAAGTGGCCAGCGGGAAGGTTGGGTCCTACAATGAGCAGTTCTTC CASSQVASGKVGSYNEQFF
TRBJ1-6 NA TRBV30 17 NA TGTGCCGCCAATCACCCGCGTGTTGGACAGCGAAATTCACCCCTCCACTTT CAANHPRVGQRNSPLHF
TRBJ1-1 NA TRBV10-1 17 NA TGCGCCAGCAGTGAGTCGGGATGGGTCACGCAGAACACTGAAGCTTTCTTT CASSESGWVTQNTEAFF
TRBJ1-1 TRBD1 TRBV5-6 14 few TGTGCCAGCAGCCTGACAGGGAGGAACACTGAAGCTTTCTTT CASSLTGRNTEAFF
TRBJ2-1 TRBD1 TRBV5-6 15 NA TGTGCCAGCAGCTTGGGGACAGGATATTACAATGAGCAGTTCTTC CASSLGTGYYNEQFF
TRBJ2-7 NA TRBV9 14 NA TGTGCCAGCAGCGTGGGTGGGGGAACCTACGAGCAGTACTTC CASSVGGGTYEQYF
TRBJ2-7 NA TRBV9 15 NA TGTGCCAGCAGCGTAGTTGACGGGGGTAACCACGAGCAGTACTTC CASSVVDGGNHEQYF
TRBJ2-1 TRBD1 TRBV27 15 NA TGTGCCAGCACCTCCGGGACAGGGGCCGACAATGAGCAGTTCTTC CASTSGTGADNEQFF
TRBJ2-2 TRBD2 TRBV7-2 17 NA TGTGCCAGCAGCTCGGGAGTCCTAGCGGGAGTGGGGGGGGAGCTGTTTTTT CASSSGVLAGVGGELFF
TRBJ2-1 NA TRBV7-7 16 NA TGTGCTAGCAGCTTAGTCCCTGCAAGCTCCTACAATGAGCAGTTCTTC CASSLVPASSYNEQFF
TRBJ2-7 TRBD1 TRBV6-1 16 NA TGTGCCAGCAGTGATACAGGGGCAGGGTCTTCCTACGAGCAGTACTTC CASSDTGAGSSYEQYF
TRBJ2-1 NA TRBV27 16 few TGTGCCAGCAGTTTATCAGGGGGTGCGGGGTACAATGAGCAGTTCTTC CASSLSGGAGYNEQFF